Below, 20 T cell receptor beta chains from the same sample are listed, as sequenced in a study of T cell changes during pregnancy in multiple sclerosis. TCRdb's table, derived via immunoSEQ multiplex PCR, lists solely in-frame clones and lacks some. The sample shows tens of thousands of clones, 85% to 90% of them seen only once. This material consisted of CD4+ T cells from peripheral blood mononuclear cells, taken in the first trimester of pregnancy. The receptors come from a female donor in good health, enrolled as a control in a pregnancy study.

The rearrangement links TRBV4-1 to TRBJ2-3; D is uncertain. There are 13 residues in the CDR3. Trimming removed 1 base at V and 4 bases at J, with 6 bases between. The germline V gene has CDR1 MGHRA and CDR2 YSYEKL. The DNA of the CDR3 is TGCGCCAGCAGCCAAGGCGAGGCAGATACGCAGTATTTT. It specifies CASSQGEADTQYF.

The J gene is TRBJ2-7, the V gene TRBV11-2; D gene uncertain. Germline CDR1 and CDR2: SGHAT and FQNNGV. This CDR3 is built from 12 residues. V was clipped by 4 bases and J by 1 base, with 5 bases between them. Here the CDR3 DNA reads TGTGCCAGCAGCTCTAATTCCTACGAGCAGTACTTC. Protein product: CASSSNSYEQYF.

The chain carries TRBV9 and TRBJ1-1; D call uncertain. The CDR3 is 13 amino acids. V lost 4 bases and J lost 3, with 10 bases in between. Germline lookup yields CDR1 SGDLS and CDR2 YYNGEE. The CDR3 region has the DNA TGTGCCAGCAGCCGTTGGGAGGACACTGAAGCTTTCTTT. Its translation is CASSRWEDTEAFF. The variable domain in full, completed from reference TRBV9 and TRBJ1-1, reads DSGVTQTPKHLITATGQRVTLRCSPRSGDLSVYWYQQSLDQGLQFLIQYYNGEERAKGNILERFSAQQFPDLHSELNLSSLELGDSALYFCASSRWEDTEAFFGQGTRLTVV.

This rearrangement joins TRBV7-6 to TRBJ2-5; D is ambiguous. CDR1 SGHVS and CDR2 FNYEAQ come from the germline V gene. Trimming cost V 2 bases and J 5 bases, with 6 bases left between them. CDR3 length: 12 residues. The CDR3 loop reads CASSLNRETQYF. The CDR3 DNA is TGTGCCAGCAGCTTAAACCGGGAGACCCAGTACTTC.

The J gene is TRBJ2-7, the V gene TRBV28; 9 bases align to TRBD1. This CDR3 spans 15 amino acids. Trimming removed 6 bases from V and 2 bases from J; junction bases left unmatched: 8. CDR1 is MDHEN and CDR2 is SYDVKM in the germline V gene. In nucleotides, the CDR3 is TGTGCCAGCAGCCTCCACGGGACAGGGACCTACGAGCAGTACTTC. This encodes CASSLHGTGTYEQYF.

This chain joins TRBV5-4 and TRBJ2-2; 7 nucleotides align to TRBD1. Trimming removed 4 bases from V and 5 bases from J; junction bases left unmatched: 8. CDR1 and CDR2 from the germline V gene are SGHNT and YYREEE (reference sequence). The CDR3 consists of 15 residues. The CDR3 DNA follows: TGTGCCAGCAGCGGAGACAGGGTATTAACCGGGGAGCTGTTTTTT. Protein: CASSGDRVLTGELFF.

The rearrangement uses TRBV29-1 and TRBJ2-1, with D possibly TRBD2 on 6 matching bases. The V gene lost 6 bases and the J gene lost 4 bases, with 16 bases spanning the gap. The CDR3 consists of 14 residues. Germline CDR1 and CDR2: SQVTM and ANQGSEA. This chain's CDR3 is CSVGVDSGYNEQFF. CDR3 bases: TGCAGCGTAGGGGTCGATAGCGGTTACAATGAGCAGTTCTTC.

V gene TRBV29-1 combines with J gene TRBJ2-3; TRBD2 aligns across 7 bases. Trimming at V came to 5 bases and at J to 2 bases, leaving 13 bases not matched to a gene. Germline CDR1 reads SQVTM; CDR2 reads ANQGSEA. The CDR3 has 16 residues. CDR3 residues: CSVPTGASGTTDTQYF. The DNA for the CDR3 is TGCAGCGTTCCTACTGGGGCTAGCGGAACCACAGATACGCAGTATTTT.

This chain connects TRBV4-2 to TRBJ2-7, with TRBD1 identical over 10 bases. The V gene's germline CDR1 is LGHNA and CDR2 YNFKEQ. The CDR3 totals 15 residues. V shed 5 bases and J 1 base; nucleotides not matched to a gene: 5. CDR3: CASSKPGQGSYEQYF. CDR3 sequence (DNA): TGTGCCAGCAGCAAACCGGGACAGGGGTCCTACGAGCAGTACTTC.

The chain links TRBV29-1 to TRBJ2-7, with a tentative D call TRBD2 (5 bases). Deletions cut 7 bases from V and 0 bases from J, with 16 bases between. CDR1 and CDR2 (germline): SQVTM, ANQGSEA. The CDR3 totals 14 residues. For the CDR3, the DNA is TGCAGCGCCCAGAGGGATCCCGACTCCTACGAGCAGTACTTC. Protein: CSAQRDPDSYEQYF.

The chain carries TRBV27 and TRBJ2-3; 10 nucleotides agree with TRBD2. Per germline, CDR1 MNHEY and CDR2 SMNVEV (reference sequence). The CDR3 length is 16 residues. The junction had 11 bases not matched to a gene; V was cut back by 5 bases and J by 6 bases. DNA of the CDR3: TGTGCCAGCAGTCTGGTGTCTAGCGGGAGTTCGGATACGCAGTATTTT. It is translated as CASSLVSSGSSDTQYF.

The rearrangement links TRBV27 to TRBJ1-5; 10 bases line up with TRBD1. Germline V gives CDR1 MNHEY, CDR2 SMNVEV (reference sequence). CDR3 length: 16 amino acids. After removal of 8 bases from V and 2 bases from J, the junction contained 9 bases not matched to a gene. The CDR3 is CASSDRGDRGNQPQHF. In nucleotides, the CDR3 is TGTGCCAGCTCGGACAGGGGGGATCGGGGCAATCAGCCCCAGCATTTT.

The gene calls are TRBV7-2 and TRBJ1-2, with 12 bases identical to TRBD1. Trimming at V came to 4 bases and at J to 8 bases, leaving 11 bases not matched to a gene. The CDR3 length is 16 residues. CDR1 and CDR2 from the germline V gene are SGHTA and FQGNSA. CDR3 DNA: TGTGCCAGCAGCTACGGACCGGGACAGGGGGCTGGGGGCTACACCTTC. This encodes CASSYGPGQGAGGYTF.

Here the CDR3 DNA reads TGTGCCAGCAGTTACAGTAACCCGACAGATAATGAAAAACTGTTTTTT. Protein: CASSYSNPTDNEKLFF. The chain couples TRBV6-5 to TRBJ1-4, with D tentatively TRBD1 (5 bases). Looked up from germline, CDR1 is MNHEY and CDR2 is SVGAGI. V was clipped by 2 bases and J by 4 bases, with 14 bases between them. The CDR3 length is 16 residues.

J is TRBJ2-5 and V is TRBV4-1; possible D gene TRBD2, 5 bases. The J call is uncertain, as TRBJ2-7 better fits the DNA end. The CDR3 length is 15 residues. Germline V gives CDR1 MGHRA, CDR2 YSYEKL. CDR3 in amino acids: CASSQRGFMTYEQYF. The CDR3 bases are TGCGCCAGCAGCCAACGCGGGTTCATGACCTACGAGCAGTACTTC.

Remarks on this clone: An end of the junction does not agree with germline; a read error may underlie this. The chain combines TRBV6-1 with TRBJ2-7; 9 nucleotides align to TRBD1. This CDR3 comprises 13 residues. CDR1 is MNHNS and CDR2 is SASEGT in the germline V gene. CDR3 sequence reads: CASSERGQGGLDF. DNA of the CDR3: TGTGCCAGCAGTGAACGGGGACAGGGAGGTTTGGACTTC.

The rearrangement links TRBV19 to TRBJ1-2; TRBD1 aligns across 8 bases. Per the germline V gene, CDR1 is LNHDA and CDR2 is SQIVND (reference sequence). V lost 9 bases, J lost 5 bases, and 8 bases stayed unmatched. This CDR3 has 13 amino acids. CDR3 loop: CASSEGQVYGYTF. CDR3 coding DNA: TGTGCCAGCTCGGAGGGACAGGTGTATGGCTACACCTTC.

V and J are TRBV5-4 and TRBJ2-7; TRBD1 aligns across 7 bases. Per the germline V gene, CDR1 is SGHNT and CDR2 is YYREEE (reference sequence). Trimming cost V 1 base and J 2 bases; bases outside gene matches: 12. The length of the CDR3 is 17 residues. Here the CDR3 reads CASSLRQGVSVPYEQYF. CDR3 DNA sequence: TGTGCCAGCAGCTTGCGTCAGGGGGTGTCGGTTCCCTACGAGCAGTACTTC.

V and J are TRBV19 and TRBJ1-5, with D unclear. Germline-derived CDR1 and CDR2 are LNHDA and SQIVND (reference sequence). The ends were cut back, 5 bases at V and 10 bases at J, with 15 bases in the middle. The CDR3 consists of 13 residues. The CDR3 nucleotides read TGTGCCAGTAGTCGAGCAGAGACTCAACCCCAGCATTTT. Translation: CASSRAETQPQHF.

This chain joins TRBV9 and TRBJ2-1; TRBD1 matches 7 bases. The CDR3 length is 14 residues. CDR1 is SGDLS and CDR2 is YYNGEE in the germline V gene. With V trimmed by 4 bases and J by 8 bases, 9 bases remained unmatched. CDR3 loop: CASSRPLDRDEQFF. CDR3 nucleotide sequence: TGTGCCAGCAGCCGACCCCTCGACAGGGATGAGCAGTTCTTC.